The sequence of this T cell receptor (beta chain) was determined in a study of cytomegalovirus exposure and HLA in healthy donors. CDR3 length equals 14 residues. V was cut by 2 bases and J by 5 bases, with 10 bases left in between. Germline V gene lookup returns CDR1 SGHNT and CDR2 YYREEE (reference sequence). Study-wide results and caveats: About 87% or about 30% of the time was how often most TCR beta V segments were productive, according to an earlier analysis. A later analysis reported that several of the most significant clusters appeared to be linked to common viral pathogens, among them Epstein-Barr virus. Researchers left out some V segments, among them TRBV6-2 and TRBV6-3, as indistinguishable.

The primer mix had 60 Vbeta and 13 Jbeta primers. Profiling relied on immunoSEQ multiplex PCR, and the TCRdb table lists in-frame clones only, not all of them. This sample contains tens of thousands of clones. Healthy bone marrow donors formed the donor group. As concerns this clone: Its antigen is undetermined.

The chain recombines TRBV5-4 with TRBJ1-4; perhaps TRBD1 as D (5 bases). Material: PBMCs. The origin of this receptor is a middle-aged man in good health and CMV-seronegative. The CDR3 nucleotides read TGTGCCAGCAGCTTTGCCAGGACAAATGAAAAACTGTTTTTT. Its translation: CASSFARTNEKLFF. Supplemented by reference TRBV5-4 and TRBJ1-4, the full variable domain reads ETGVTQSPTHLIKTRGQQVTLRCSSQSGHNTVSWYQQALGQGPQFIFQYYREEENGRGNFPPRFSGLQFPNYSSELNVNALELDDSALYLCASSFARTNEKLFFGSGTQLSVL.